Given below is one T cell receptor beta chain in context. Its cognate antigen is unknown. The sample is drawn from a study of OX40 agonist ivuxolimab in advanced cancers. Overall study: People in dose escalation had one of these cancers: hepatocellular carcinoma, melanoma, renal cell or head and neck cancer. More than 35% of patients had received prior checkpoint inhibitor therapy. Study findings and constraints: Low normalized T-cell clonal expansion also characterized some of the nonresponders. Clonal expansion by week 6 occurred in CD4+ and CD8+ blood T cells (at 0.1 to 3.0 mg/kg).

TCRdb's table, derived via immunoSEQ multiplex PCR, lists solely in-frame clones and lacks some. The sample shows 45,000 to 65,000 clones, around 87% of them seen only once. Germline CDR1 SGDLS, CDR2 YYNGEE. V lost 4 bases and J lost 4; bases outside the gene matches: 2. CDR3 length: 14 amino acids. The sample was CD4+ or CD8+ T cells sorted from blood, taken in a trial of the OX40 agonist ivuxolimab. This TCR came from an adult with an advanced solid tumor such as melanoma, head and neck, liver or kidney cancer. The chain is built from TRBV9 and TRBJ2-5, with 12 bases that match TRBD2. The CDR3 nucleotides read TGTGCCAGCAGCTCGACTAGCGGGAGAGAGACCCAGTACTTC. This sequence encodes CASSSTSGRETQYF.